Many counts were recorded for the clone carrying this TCR beta chain. What it binds is not known. The data are from a study of regulatory T cells in long-lasting Graves disease. CDR3 regions were amplified by Arm-PCR using iRepertoire HTBI primers to build TCR beta libraries. TCRdb reanalysed the multiplex PCR reads using MiXCR and keeps one entry per CDR3 protein. This table has approximately 350,000 distinct CDR3 sequences, around 17% appearing once. Whole-study results and caveats: It was in persistent disease that TRBV28, TRBJ1-2 and TRBJ2-5 were favored.

Germline-derived CDR1 and CDR2 are MNHEY and SMNVEV (reference sequence). V was cut by 4 bases and J by 1 base, with 9 bases left in between. This CDR3 region has 14 residues. Time point indicated: newly diagnosed GD, antithyroid drugs for less than 3 months. PBMCs were the source of the RNA used for TCR sequencing. This same sample was also taken into another study, of T cells in Graves' hyperthyroidism and ophthalmopathy.

This sequence joins TRBV27 and TRBJ2-3; a possible D gene is TRBD2 (6 bases). This clonotype originated in a man aged 40-55 years with Graves disease. Here the sequenced sample was peripheral blood mononuclear cells (PBMCs), taken at new diagnosis, from a patient treated with antithyroid drugs. For the CDR3, the DNA is TGTGCCAGCAGTTCAGGACTACGCACAGATACGCAGTATTTT. This encodes CASSSGLRTDTQYF.